Following are 30 T cell receptor beta chains from one sample sequenced in a study of CD8 T cells in Susac syndrome. The RNA input was roughly 0.45 to 1 ug, and it was reverse transcribed with random hexamers. TCRdb reanalysed the immunoSEQ multiplex PCR reads using MiXCR and keeps one entry per CDR3 protein. The top ten hold 0.18% of the sample, which has some 300,000 distinct CDR3 sequences, roughly 90% seen once. The sequenced sample consisted of CD8+ T cells from PBMCs. Receptor source: a human donor with multiple sclerosis.

The gene calls are TRBV6-5 and TRBJ2-3; D is ambiguous. The CDR3 extends over 14 amino acids. Germline V gene data show CDR1 as MNHEY and CDR2 as SVGAGI. Trimming took 2 bases from V and 1 from J, leaving 7 bases between them. CDR3 sequence reads: CASSYVGRTDTQYF. In nucleotides, the CDR3 is TGTGCCAGCAGTTACGTCGGACGCACAGATACGCAGTATTTT.

This rearrangement joins TRBV20-1 to TRBJ2-1; D might be TRBD2 (6 bases). V was cut by 3 bases and J by 8 bases, with 8 bases left in between. The CDR3 is 11 amino acids. Germline-derived CDR1 and CDR2 are DFQATT and SNEGSKA (reference sequence). The CDR3 is CSASGSDEQFF. CDR3 nucleotide sequence: TGCAGTGCTAGCGGGAGTGATGAGCAGTTCTTC.

The rearrangement uses TRBV4-3 and TRBJ2-3, with TRBD2 identical over 11 bases. The V gene end was trimmed by 0 bases and the J gene end by 4 bases; junction bases not matched to a gene: 6. CDR1 LGHNA and CDR2 YSLEER come from the germline V gene. The CDR3 runs to 17 residues. The CDR3 DNA follows: TGCGCCAGCAGCCAAGATTTTAGCGGGGGGGTTCCAGATACGCAGTATTTT. As protein: CASSQDFSGGVPDTQYF.

This rearrangement joins TRBV19 to TRBJ1-5; D remains ambiguous. Between the trimmed V and J ends, which lost 0 bases and 2 bases, there was a span of 14 bases. Germline-derived CDR1 and CDR2 are LNHDA and SQIVND (reference sequence). The CDR3 runs 17 residues. CDR3 nucleotide sequence: TGTGCCAGTAGTATAGATCTTACAAGGATTGGCAATCAGCCCCAGCATTTT. Protein sequence: CASSIDLTRIGNQPQHF.

This clonotype was seen a handful of times. CDR3 sequence: CASSLAGGPNEQFF. CDR3 in DNA: TGTGCCAGCAGTTTGGCGGGAGGGCCGAATGAGCAGTTCTTC. The rearrangement uses TRBV27 and TRBJ2-1, with 9 bases aligning to TRBD2. The V and J ends lost 3 bases and 7 bases, in that order; junction bases with no gene match: 4. Germline loops: CDR1 MNHEY, CDR2 SMNVEV (reference sequence). CDR3 size: 14 residues.

V is TRBV5-6 and J is TRBJ2-7; D gene unclear. Trimming shortened V by 2 bases and J by 3 bases, and 15 bases separated the two germline ends. CDR1 is SGHDT and CDR2 is YYEEEE in the germline V gene. CDR3 length: 15 residues. The CDR3 reads CASSFVNGGNYEQYF. The CDR3 region has the DNA TGTGCCAGCAGCTTCGTAAACGGCGGAAACTACGAGCAGTACTTC.

This sequence joins TRBV20-1 and TRBJ2-3; 8 bases line up with TRBD2. After removal of 1 base from V and 2 bases from J, the junction contained 17 bases not matched to a gene. The CDR3 is made up of 19 amino acids. Germline CDR1 is DFQATT and CDR2 is SNEGSKA (reference sequence). This chain's CDR3 is CSARVPPGGTFESTDTQYF. CDR3 bases: TGCAGTGCTAGAGTACCCCCGGGGGGGACCTTCGAATCCACAGATACGCAGTATTTT.

This chain connects TRBV27 to TRBJ2-7; 10 bases agree with TRBD1. J was trimmed by 2 bases and V by 5 bases; bases with no gene match: 12. Per germline, CDR1 MNHEY and CDR2 SMNVEV (reference sequence). This CDR3 contains 17 residues. The CDR3 DNA sequence: TGTGCCAGCAGTCTCGGGACAGGGGCCATGGGAGCCTACGAGCAGTACTTC. Translated: CASSLGTGAMGAYEQYF.

This rearrangement joins TRBV24-1 to TRBJ2-1; unclear D gene. Per germline, CDR1 KGHDR and CDR2 SFDVKD. With 3 bases removed from V and 9 bases from J, the gap between germline ends came to 8 bases. The CDR3 is 12 residues long. The CDR3: CATSDIEAEQFF. DNA of the CDR3: TGTGCCACCAGTGATATAGAGGCTGAGCAGTTCTTC.

V is TRBV7-8 and J is TRBJ2-5; D is perhaps TRBD1 (5 bases). In germline, CDR1 is SGHVS, CDR2 FQNEAQ. Trimming stripped 3 bases from V and 0 bases from J, with 8 bases between. The CDR3 sequence is 14 residues long. The CDR3 spells CASSLTEYQETQYF. CDR3 nucleotides: TGTGCCAGCAGCTTGACAGAGTACCAAGAGACCCAGTACTTC.

This chain links TRBV4-2 with TRBJ1-2, with no clear D. V lost 3 bases and J 8 bases, leaving 4 bases between the germline ends. The CDR3 has 10 residues. Germline CDR1 is LGHNA and CDR2 is YNFKEQ. The CDR3 region is CASSHNGYTF. CDR3 nucleotide sequence: TGTGCCAGCAGCCATAACGGCTACACCTTC.

The chain links TRBV20-1 to TRBJ1-4; D might be TRBD1 (6 bases). The CDR3 has 12 amino acids. Germline-derived CDR1 and CDR2 are DFQATT and SNEGSKA (reference sequence). Trimming stripped 7 bases from V and 7 bases from J, with 13 bases between. CDR3 in DNA: TGCAGTGTACAGGGAAAGGGTGAAAAACTGTTTTTT. Protein: CSVQGKGEKLFF.

This chain links TRBV12-3 or TRBV12-4 with TRBJ2-4; D not certain. The CDR3 contains 13 residues. Trimming removed 1 base at V and 9 bases at J, with 10 bases between. The CDR3 region has the DNA TGTGCCAGCAGTTTAGAGGGTGACGGCATTCAGTACTTC. Amino acids: CASSLEGDGIQYF.

The CDR3: CASSGGTGGETQYF. The CDR3 DNA sequence: TGTGCCAGCAGCGGTGGGACAGGGGGAGAGACCCAGTACTTC. This rearrangement joins TRBV9 to TRBJ2-5, with TRBD1 identical over 11 bases. CDR3 size: 14 residues. Germline-derived CDR1 and CDR2 are SGDLS and YYNGEE. The junction had 2 bases not matched to a gene; V was cut back by 3 bases and J by 4 bases.

This rearrangement joins TRBV7-9 to TRBJ2-5, with D uncertain. Trimming removed 5 bases at V and 5 bases at J, with 21 bases between. The germline V gene has CDR1 SEHNR and CDR2 FQNEAQ (reference sequence). The length of the CDR3 is 16 residues. The CDR3 DNA is TGTGCCAGCAGCCCCCTTAGCTCTACCCCCGGGGAGACCCAGTACTTC. This sequence encodes CASSPLSSTPGETQYF.

Only one count was recorded for this clonotype. J is TRBJ2-5 and V is TRBV20-1; 10 bases are shared with TRBD2. The CDR3 runs to 23 residues. The ends lost 1 base at V and 0 bases at J; junction bases unmatched: 26. The germline gives CDR1 DFQATT, CDR2 SNEGSKA (reference sequence). The CDR3 reads CSARGERLRPGTSEPWYQETQYF. The DNA for the CDR3 is TGCAGTGCTAGAGGGGAGAGGCTACGGCCCGGGACTAGCGAGCCTTGGTACCAAGAGACCCAGTACTTC.

The chain couples TRBV13 to TRBJ2-2, with D possibly being TRBD1 or TRBD2 (6 bases each). In germline, CDR1 is PRHDT, CDR2 FYEKMQ (reference sequence). Trimming took 5 bases from V and 3 from J, leaving 13 bases between them. The CDR3 is 15 amino acids. DNA for the CDR3: TGTGCCAGCAGCCCAAGGGGGGCGCACACCGGGGAGCTGTTTTTT. The encoded protein is CASSPRGAHTGELFF. The full variable domain, completed using reference TRBV13 and TRBJ2-2, is AAGVIQSPRHLIKEKRETATLKCYPIPRHDTVYWYQQGPGQDPQFLISFYEKMQSDKGSIPDRFSAQQFSDYHSELNMSSLELGDSALYFCASSPRGAHTGELFFGEGSRLTVL.

This clonotype was counted a single time. This sequence joins TRBV14 and TRBJ2-7, with D perhaps TRBD2 (6 bases). CDR3 length: 14 residues. The germline gives CDR1 SGHDN, CDR2 FVKESK. V was trimmed by 3 bases and J by 2 bases, leaving 11 bases between them. The CDR3 region is CASSQDYGTYEQYF. The CDR3 DNA follows: TGTGCCAGCAGCCAGGACTACGGGACCTACGAGCAGTACTTC.

This chain connects TRBV10-3 to TRBJ1-6; no firm D call. Between the trimmed V and J ends, which lost 0 bases and 8 bases, there was a span of 14 bases. The CDR3 covers 16 residues. Germline V gene sequence: CDR1 ENHRY, CDR2 SYGVKD. CDR3 nucleotides: TGTGCCATCAGTGAGTCGATTATAAAAAGGGATTCACCCCTCCACTTT. Residues: CAISESIIKRDSPLHF.

The chain employs TRBV14 and TRBJ1-4; the D gene is possibly TRBD1 (6 bases). This CDR3 comprises 19 residues. Per germline, CDR1 SGHDN and CDR2 FVKESK. Trimming removed 0 bases at V and 5 bases at J, with 22 bases between. CDR3 DNA sequence: TGTGCCAGCAGCCAAGAGGAGCGGCAGGGGATCGGTCCAAATGAAAAACTGTTTTTT. Its translation: CASSQEERQGIGPNEKLFF.

This clonotype was counted a single time. The V and J genes are TRBV29-1 and TRBJ2-6; 7 bases align to TRBD2. Germline CDR1 is SQVTM and CDR2 is ANQGSEA. The V segment lost 1 base and the J segment 4 bases; nucleotides outside the gene matches: 7. The CDR3 has 16 residues. CDR3 amino acids: CSVEGLSGKGANVLTF. Written as DNA, the CDR3 is TGCAGCGTTGAAGGACTGAGCGGGAAAGGGGCCAACGTCCTGACTTTC.

The chain joins TRBV27 to TRBJ2-7; D not resolved. The CDR3 runs to 15 residues. Trimming removed 6 bases at V and 0 bases at J, with 15 bases between. Germline values: CDR1 MNHEY, CDR2 SMNVEV (reference sequence). The CDR3 DNA follows: TGTGCCAGCAGCGTTCGGGCCGGAAGCTCCTACGAGCAGTACTTC. Amino acid sequence: CASSVRAGSSYEQYF.

This clonotype was detected a few times. The chain carries TRBV30 and TRBJ2-1; D call uncertain. The ends were cut back, 0 bases at V and 7 bases at J, with 7 bases in the middle. Germline CDR1 reads GTSNPN; CDR2 reads SVGIG (reference sequence). The CDR3 runs to 12 residues. CDR3 residues: CAWSVIGNEQFF. The CDR3 region has the DNA TGTGCCTGGAGTGTTATCGGAAATGAGCAGTTCTTC.

In DNA form, the CDR3 reads TGTGCCAGCAGTTTGCCGATGCAGGGAGCAACTAATGAAAAACTGTTTTTT. Protein product: CASSLPMQGATNEKLFF. V gene TRBV28 combines with J gene TRBJ1-4; TRBD1 might be the D (5 bases). V was pared by 3 bases and J by 0 bases, with 14 bases between. Germline V gene sequence: CDR1 MDHEN, CDR2 SYDVKM. This CDR3 region has 17 residues.

This sequence joins TRBV6-2 or TRBV6-3 and TRBJ2-7; D is perhaps TRBD1 or TRBD2 (6 bases each). V lost 6 bases and J 2 bases, leaving 14 bases between the germline ends. The CDR3 length is 14 residues. CDR1 is MNHEY and CDR2 is SVGEGT in the germline V gene. The CDR3 reads CASSPAEGAYEQYF. CDR3 coding DNA: TGTGCCAGCAGCCCCGCGGAGGGGGCCTACGAGCAGTACTTC.

V and J are TRBV9 and TRBJ2-1; 7 positions agree with TRBD1. The CDR3 is 14 amino acids. Germline V lookup: CDR1 SGDLS, CDR2 YYNGEE. The J segment lost 5 bases and the V segment lost 3 bases, leaving 5 bases of the junction unmatched. CDR3 region: CASSAQGLNNEQFF. The CDR3 DNA reads as TGTGCCAGCAGCGCACAGGGGTTGAACAATGAGCAGTTCTTC.

The chain has TRBV4-1 and TRBJ2-1; TRBD2 matches at 8 bases. The CDR3 totals 18 residues. The V gene's germline CDR1 is MGHRA and CDR2 YSYEKL. After removal of 0 bases from V and 5 bases from J, the junction contained 12 bases not matched to a gene. CDR3 DNA: TGCGCCAGCAGCCAAGAGTTGGGGTGGGTAGCGGGGCACAATGAGCAGTTCTTC. Amino acid sequence: CASSQELGWVAGHNEQFF.

V is TRBV7-2 and J is TRBJ2-7; tentatively, D is TRBD1 or TRBD2 (5 bases each). There are 14 residues in the CDR3. Germline CDR1 reads SGHTA; CDR2 reads FQGNSA. V lost 5 bases and J 3 bases, leaving 14 bases between the germline ends. The chain's CDR3 is CASSPPGTYYEQYF. Here the CDR3 DNA reads TGTGCCAGCAGCCCGCCAGGGACCTACTACGAGCAGTACTTC. Together with reference TRBV7-2 and TRBJ2-7, the CDR3 gives the full variable domain: GAGVSQSPSNKVTEKGKDVELRCDPISGHTALYWYRQSLGQGLEFLIYFQGNSAPDKSGLPSDRFSAERTGGSVSTLTIQRTQQEDSAVYLCASSPPGTYYEQYFGPGTRLTVT.

This chain uses TRBV15 with TRBJ2-5, with TRBD2 identical over 10 bases. CDR3 size: 17 residues. J gave up 4 bases and V 0 bases, and 8 bases lay outside the gene matches. The germline V gene encodes CDR1 LNHNV and CDR2 YYDKDF (reference sequence). For the CDR3, the DNA is TGTGCCACCAGCAGAGATGGAGTAGCGGGGGGAGGAGAGACCCAGTACTTC. Translating gives CATSRDGVAGGGETQYF.

This chain joins TRBV7-9 and TRBJ1-1, with a weak D call TRBD1 (5 bases). With 4 bases removed from V and 0 bases from J, the gap between germline ends came to 15 bases. Per germline, CDR1 SEHNR and CDR2 FQNEAQ (reference sequence). This CDR3 is built from 16 residues. CDR3 sequence: CASSSPPDSLNTEAFF. For the CDR3, the DNA is TGTGCCAGCAGCTCACCCCCCGACAGCCTGAACACTGAAGCTTTCTTT. Filled out from reference TRBV7-9 and TRBJ1-1, the complete variable domain reads DTGVSQNPRHKITKRGQNVTFRCDPISEHNRLYWYRQTLGQGPEFLTYFQNEAQLEKSRLLSDRFSAERPKGSFSTLEIQRTEQGDSAMYLCASSSPPDSLNTEAFFGQGTRLTVV.